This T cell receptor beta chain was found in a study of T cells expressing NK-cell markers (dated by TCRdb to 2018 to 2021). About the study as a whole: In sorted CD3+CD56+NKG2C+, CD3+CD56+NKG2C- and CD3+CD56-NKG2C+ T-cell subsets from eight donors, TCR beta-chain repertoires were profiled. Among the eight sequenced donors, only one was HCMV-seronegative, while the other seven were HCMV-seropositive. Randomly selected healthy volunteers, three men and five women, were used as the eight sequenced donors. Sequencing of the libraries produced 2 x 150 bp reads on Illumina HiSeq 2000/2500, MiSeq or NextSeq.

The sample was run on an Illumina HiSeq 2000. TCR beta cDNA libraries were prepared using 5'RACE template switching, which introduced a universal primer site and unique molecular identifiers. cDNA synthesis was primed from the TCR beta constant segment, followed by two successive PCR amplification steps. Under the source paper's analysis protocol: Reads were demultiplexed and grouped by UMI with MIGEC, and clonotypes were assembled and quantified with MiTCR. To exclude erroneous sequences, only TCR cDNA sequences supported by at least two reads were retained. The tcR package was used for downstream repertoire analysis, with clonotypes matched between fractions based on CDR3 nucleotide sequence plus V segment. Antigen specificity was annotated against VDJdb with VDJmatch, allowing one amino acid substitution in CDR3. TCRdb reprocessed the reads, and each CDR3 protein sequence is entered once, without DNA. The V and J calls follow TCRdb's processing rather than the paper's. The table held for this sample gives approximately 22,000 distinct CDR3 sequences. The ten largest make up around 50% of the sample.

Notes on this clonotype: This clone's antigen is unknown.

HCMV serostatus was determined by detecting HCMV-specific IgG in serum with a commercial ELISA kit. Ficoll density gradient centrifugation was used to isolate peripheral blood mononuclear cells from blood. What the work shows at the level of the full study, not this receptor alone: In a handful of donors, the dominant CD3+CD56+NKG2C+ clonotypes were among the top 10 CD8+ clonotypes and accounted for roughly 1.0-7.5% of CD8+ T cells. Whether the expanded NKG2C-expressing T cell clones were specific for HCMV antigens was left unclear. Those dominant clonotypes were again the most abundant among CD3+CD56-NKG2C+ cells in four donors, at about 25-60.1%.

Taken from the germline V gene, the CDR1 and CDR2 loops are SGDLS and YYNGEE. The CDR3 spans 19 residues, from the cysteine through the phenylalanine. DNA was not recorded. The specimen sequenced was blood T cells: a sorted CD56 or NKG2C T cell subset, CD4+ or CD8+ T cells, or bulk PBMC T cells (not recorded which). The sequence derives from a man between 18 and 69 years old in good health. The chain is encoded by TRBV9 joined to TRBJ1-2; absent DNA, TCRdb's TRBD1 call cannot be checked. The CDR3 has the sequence CASSAQSRDASKGNYGYTF.